The source of this TCR beta chain is a study of graft-versus-host responses after intestinal transplantation. Study overall: The study gave all recipients anti-thymocyte globulin induction, then tacrolimus and steroids for 2 to 3 years. Overall study results and limits: Some patients had graft-donor T cell macrochimerism. In their allografts, the ratios of graft-versus-host to host-versus-graft T cell clones were high. Recipient marrow harbored GvH clones, some of which surfaced first in ileum or blood.

For this clone: Its target is not known.

TCRdb's table, derived via immunoSEQ multiplex PCR, lists solely in-frame clones and lacks some. The profile shows some 90,000 clones, roughly 93% of them singletons. V was cut by 5 bases and J by 4 bases, with 20 bases left in between. Germline V gene data show CDR1 as MNHEY and CDR2 as SMNVEV (reference sequence). The CDR3 contains 16 residues. Sequences were derived from unstimulated CD8+ T cells sorted from spleen or lymph node cells, sampled before intestinal transplant. J is TRBJ2-5 and V is TRBV27; TRBD2 is a possible D gene (6 bases). The clonotype comes from a human donor who received an intestinal transplant. The CDR3 DNA reads TGTGCCAGCAGTATAACCGGGACTGAGTTTGGAGAGACCCAGTACTTC. This gives the protein CASSITGTEFGETQYF.